The source of this TCR beta chain is a study of blood T cell repertoires in COVID-19. Study in general: Sample material is recorded as cDNA or gDNA derived from T cells, B-cell-depleted T cells, or PBMCs.

The assay was immunoSEQ multiplex PCR, and TCRdb's table has in-frame clones only and misses some. The sample lists roughly 200,000 clones, 85% to 90% occurring once. V lost 4 bases, J lost 5 bases, and 7 bases stayed unmatched. CDR1 is MNHEY and CDR2 is SMNVEV in the germline V gene (reference sequence). This CDR3 is 14 amino acids long. Those enrolled in Seattle joined during active infection and were followed longitudinally afterward. V usage is TRBV27 and J usage is TRBJ1-2, with 7 bases lining up with TRBD1. The clonotype comes from a person aged 70 to 85 with COVID-19, enrolled during active disease. Input material: peripheral blood. The CDR3 loop reads CASSSPGQTYGYTF. DNA of the CDR3: TGTGCCAGCAGTTCCCCGGGACAGACATATGGCTACACCTTC.